This T cell receptor (beta chain) is drawn from a study of T-cell reconstitution after alpha-beta-depleted transplantation in children. Regarding the study as a whole: Fresh T-cell production supplied most of the T-cell counts and diversity seen one year after transplant. Reported findings indicate that, about two months after transplant, alpha-beta T cells came from several hundred expanded clones, which were derived from non-depleted graft cells.

Unique molecular identifiers were incorporated when the TCRbeta library was constructed. TCRdb re-analysed the PCR reads in MiXCR, keeping a single row per CDR3 protein. Here the sample spans hundreds of thousands of distinct CDR3 sequences, more than 9% being singletons. This clonotype was picked up many times. Its antigen is not identified. Germline V CDR1 and CDR2: WSHSY, SAAADI. The CDR3 covers 14 residues. After removal of 4 bases from V and 7 bases from J, the junction contained 4 bases not matched to a gene. The V and J genes are TRBV10-2 and TRBJ2-1; 10 positions match TRBD2. Specimen: peripheral blood, collected 180 days after TCRalphabeta/CD19-depleted stem cell transplant. The TCR was taken from a male patient under 10 years old who had a stem cell transplant for chronic granulomatous disease, so the T cells may come from the graft donor. The CDR3 is CASSVERGGNEQFF. The CDR3 bases are TGCGCCAGCAGTGTGGAGCGGGGGGGGAATGAGCAGTTCTTC.